This T cell receptor beta chain emerged from a study of OX40 agonist ivuxolimab in advanced cancers. With regard to the full study: Ivuxolimab was an agonistic, fully human IgG2 monoclonal antibody directed against OX40 (CD134), a costimulatory receptor. The paper describes the monotherapy dose-escalation part (N of about 47 patients) of the phase I trial of ivuxolimab. Prior anti-PD-1, anti-PD-L1 or anti-CTLA-4 therapy was permitted, and checkpoint inhibitors had been received by approximately 39% of dose-escalation patients. Peripheral TCRbeta sequencing was intended to test whether TCR sequence diversity was altered and clonal T-cell expansion was caused by ivuxolimab. Intravenous ivuxolimab was administered to patients every 2 weeks at six dose levels: 0.01, 0.1, 0.3, 1.5, 3 and 10 mg/kg. Partial responses occurred in three dose-escalation patients: two with cutaneous melanoma and one with hepatocellular carcinoma. Among the roughly 54 dose-escalation patients, 19 had hepatocellular carcinoma, around 15 melanoma, 9 renal cell carcinoma and 9 head and neck cancer. In the dose-escalation cohort, 82.7% of patients were male, and the mean age was approximately 60 years, with a range of 23 to 79.

Findings and caveats that apply to the study as a whole: In the 0.1-3.0 mg/kg groups, partial responders were among the patients with the lowest normalized peripheral clonal expansion, particularly in CD8+ T cells. At doses of 0.1 to 3.0 mg/kg, clonal expansion of both CD4+ and CD8+ blood T cells was observed from baseline to week 6. After ivuxolimab, CD8+ T cells had more expanded clones than CD4+ T cells on average. Antigen specificity was not determined for the clonally expanded peripheral T cells. Low levels of normalized T-cell clonal expansion were also seen in some nonresponding patients.

V and J are truncated by 7 bases and 5 bases respectively, leaving an intervening sequence of 14 bases. Measured from the cysteine to the phenylalanine, the CDR3 is 13 residues long. Left in the record is the CDR3 DNA by itself, 39 bases read in frame from the first base. Taken from the germline V gene (reference sequence), the CDR1 and CDR2 loops are LNHDA and SQIVND. Genomic DNA was extracted from sorted cells for sequencing of the TCRbeta CDR3 region. The immunoSEQ Assay was used to sequence the TCRbeta CDR3 regions. TCRdb provides this immuneACCESS table in a form limited to in-frame rearrangements. Some clones are lacking; in checked studies, under half of them reflect an unresolved V gene, and why the rest are absent is not known. The sample table contains about 59,000 clones; only one count was recorded for over 70% of them. The top ten clones comprise around 2.1% of the sample. Patients with a history of autoimmune disease or receiving systemic immunosuppression were excluded from the trial. Peripheral blood for TCR sequencing was collected from all dose cohorts at baseline, on cycle 4 day 1, and on cycle 7 day 1. The samples were taken from a phase I, first-in-human, multicenter, open-label dose-escalation trial of ivuxolimab. Adults with locally advanced or metastatic melanoma, renal cell, hepatocellular, or head and neck squamous cell carcinoma were enrolled in the trial. Before TCR sequencing, CD4+ T cells and CD8+ T cells from peripheral blood were sorted into separate populations.

Of note for this clone: No antigen is known for it. Base qualities are not recorded, but no much larger clone differs from it by a single base.

The sequences come from CD4+ or CD8+ T cells sorted from blood, collected in a trial of the OX40 agonist ivuxolimab. Here the chain combines TRBV19 and TRBJ1-1; D gene: possibly TRBD1, on 5 matching bases. This receptor was identified in an adult with an advanced solid tumor such as melanoma, head and neck, liver or kidney cancer. The CDR3 is CASKFGGSTEAFF. The nucleotide sequence is given as TGTGCCAGTAAGTTTGGGGGATCTACTGAAGCTTTCTTT.